This T cell receptor beta chain was sequenced in a study of blood T cell repertoires in COVID-19. Study-wide context: COVID-19 samples from acute and convalescent phases originated in the United States, Italy and Spain.

TCRdb keeps only in-frame clones here, not all; method: immunoSEQ multiplex PCR. The data contain about 330,000 clones, over 80% of them singletons. Trimming cost V 3 bases and J 6 bases; bases outside gene matches: 6. From germline, CDR1 is KGHSH and CDR2 LQKENI. The CDR3 sequence is 14 residues long. Specimen: PBMCs or T cells enriched from blood (not recorded which). This sequence joins TRBV18 and TRBJ1-2, with 8 bases aligning to TRBD1. The clonotype originates from a man under 40 who had recovered from COVID-19. CDR3 nucleotide sequence: TGTGCCAGCTCACCTTCGACAGGGGACCATGGCTACACCTTC. Translated, it gives CASSPSTGDHGYTF.